The subject of this entry is one T cell receptor beta chain. This clonotype came up a few times. Its antigen remains undetermined. No base quality values were provided; no much bigger clone lies one nucleotide off. The treatment or condition label, read with the paper, signifies: live attenuated yellow fever vaccine strain. PBMCs were isolated from peripheral blood using a standard Ficoll-Paque protocol. CD4 and CD8 T-cell fractions were isolated with Dynabeads CD4 and CD8 positive selection kits. TriZol was used to extract RNA from bulk PBMCs, CD4 and CD8 fractions, and dextramer-positive and dextramer-negative fractions. TCR cDNA was made using 5'RACE template switching, a step that added a universal primer site and unique molecular identifiers. Priming for cDNA synthesis came from both the TCR alpha and TCR beta constant segments. Two PCR steps were used to amplify libraries, with sample barcodes and sequencing adapters being added in the second step. Libraries were sequenced on Illumina HiSeq 2500 (2x100 bp) or NovaSeq (2x150 bp). Concerning the study's data processing: Demultiplexing of reads and collapsing into UMI consensus sequences were performed with MIGEC, and V(D)J alignment was carried out with MiXCR. Using edgeR on replicate PBMC samples, clonotypes were called vaccine-responding if FDR was below 0.01 and the log2 fold change was above 5 up to day 15. CD4 or CD8 identity was assigned to each bulk clonotype according to whether the clonotype was present at higher abundance in the sequenced CD4 repertoire or the sequenced CD8 repertoire. TCRdb applied fastp at Q25 and MiXCR to the public reads, then kept only in-frame beta chains. Rows matching on CDR3 protein sequence are summarized as one entry with the most common DNA and genes. TCRdb, rather than the study authors, made the V and J calls. The sample data list roughly 250,000 distinct CDR3 sequences, and 10% to 15% of these were observed just once. The top ten clonotypes cover about 0.54% of the sample.

The data were taken from a study of T cells after yellow fever vaccination (dated by TCRdb to about 2019). General notes on the study: Libraries from fractions with low cell numbers were prepared with the SMART-Seq v4 Ultra Low Input RNA kit. Two healthy male donors, one aged 18 to 30 and one aged 30 to 40 years, made up the cohort. To follow T-cell clones before and after both primary and booster YFV17D yellow fever vaccination, bulk TCR alpha and beta repertoires underwent longitudinal sequencing. Blood was drawn at multiple timepoints before and after primary and secondary immunization, with bulk PBMC replicates and cell subsets isolated.

The investigation overall reported the following: Compared with the primary T-cell response, the secondary T-cell response was faster but weaker, reaching its peak on day 5 rather than on day 15. After the booster, most clones that had expanded after primary vaccination were detected again (approximately 96% of CD4 and 88% of CD8), suggesting broad maintenance of memory. Because only two donors were included in the study, the extent to which the findings can be generalized is limited. A small share of clonotypes was detected in both CD4 and CD8 compartments, with the overlap likely arising from convergent recombination. Computational filtering was needed because FACS-sorted repertoires could contain abundant contaminating clonotypes from the bulk population.

This clonotype was obtained from a man under 40 who received the YFV17D yellow fever vaccine. The sequencing used CD4+ T cells sorted from PBMCs, collected 45 days after the yellow fever booster vaccination.

CDR3 loop: CASRPGQGSEAFF. The nucleotide sequence is given as TGTGCCAGCAGACCAGGACAAGGGAGTGAAGCTTTCTTT. The receptor chain draws on TRBV12-3 or TRBV12-4 and TRBJ1-1; a tentative D match to TRBD1 spans 5 bases. The CDR3 sequence holds 13 residues, the cysteine and phenylalanine included. The CDR3 DNA has 39 bases and is translated from base 1. Trimming costs V 6 bases and J 7 bases, and their ends lie 15 bases apart.